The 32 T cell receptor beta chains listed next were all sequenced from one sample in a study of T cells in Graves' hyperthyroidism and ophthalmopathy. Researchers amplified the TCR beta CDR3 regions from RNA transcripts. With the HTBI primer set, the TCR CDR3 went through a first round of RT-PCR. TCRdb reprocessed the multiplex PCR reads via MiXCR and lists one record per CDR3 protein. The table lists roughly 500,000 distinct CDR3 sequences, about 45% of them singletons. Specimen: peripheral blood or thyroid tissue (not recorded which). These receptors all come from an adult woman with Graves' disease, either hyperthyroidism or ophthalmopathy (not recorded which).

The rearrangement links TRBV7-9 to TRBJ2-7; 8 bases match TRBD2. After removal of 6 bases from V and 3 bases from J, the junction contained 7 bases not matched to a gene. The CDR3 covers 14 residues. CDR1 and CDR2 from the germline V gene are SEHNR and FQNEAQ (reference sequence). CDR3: CASRPTGTSYEQYF. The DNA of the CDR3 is TGTGCCAGCAGACCCACCGGGACTAGCTACGAGCAGTACTTC. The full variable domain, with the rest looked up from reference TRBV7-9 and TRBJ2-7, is DTGVSQNPRHKITKRGQNVTFRCDPISEHNRLYWYRQTLGQGPEFLTYFQNEAQLEKSRLLSDRFSAERPKGSFSTLEIQRTEQGDSAMYLCASRPTGTSYEQYFGPGTRLTVT.

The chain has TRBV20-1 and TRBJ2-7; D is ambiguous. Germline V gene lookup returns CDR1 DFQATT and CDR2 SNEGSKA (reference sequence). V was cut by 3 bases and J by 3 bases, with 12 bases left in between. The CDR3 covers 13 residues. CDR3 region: CSASPTGSYEQYF. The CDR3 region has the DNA TGCAGTGCTAGCCCGACGGGCAGCTACGAGCAGTACTTC.

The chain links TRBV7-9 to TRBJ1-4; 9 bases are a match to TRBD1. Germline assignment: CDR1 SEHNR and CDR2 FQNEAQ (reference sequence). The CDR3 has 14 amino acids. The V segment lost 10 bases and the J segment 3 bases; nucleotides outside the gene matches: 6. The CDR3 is CAIGGQGANEKLFF. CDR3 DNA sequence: TGTGCCATCGGGGGACAGGGAGCTAATGAAAAACTGTTTTTT.

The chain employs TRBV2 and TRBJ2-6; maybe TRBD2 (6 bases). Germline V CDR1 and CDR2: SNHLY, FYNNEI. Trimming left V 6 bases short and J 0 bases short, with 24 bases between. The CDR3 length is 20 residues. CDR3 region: CASSQDWQGGGYSGANVLTF. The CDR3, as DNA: TGTGCCAGCAGCCAAGATTGGCAGGGAGGTGGCTACTCTGGGGCCAACGTCCTGACTTTC.

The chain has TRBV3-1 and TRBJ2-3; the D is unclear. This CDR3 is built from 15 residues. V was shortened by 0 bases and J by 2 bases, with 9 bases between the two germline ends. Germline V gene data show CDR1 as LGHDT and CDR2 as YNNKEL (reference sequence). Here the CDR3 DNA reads TGTGCCAGCAGCCAAGAGGTCTTCGTCACAGATACGCAGTATTTT. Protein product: CASSQEVFVTDTQYF.

The CDR3 spells CASSPRLGPVNEQYF. The CDR3 DNA reads as TGTGCCAGCAGCCCTCGTTTGGGGCCTGTGAACGAGCAGTACTTC. V gene TRBV9 combines with J gene TRBJ2-7; possibly TRBD1 for D (5 bases). The CDR3 runs to 15 residues. The germline V gene encodes CDR1 SGDLS and CDR2 YYNGEE. The V end was cut by 4 bases, the J end by 5 bases, with 19 bases between.

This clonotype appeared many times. Written as DNA, the CDR3 is TGTGCCAGCAGCTTAGTCCCCTCCCGCGGTCTGGGGGAGCTGTTTTTT. This sequence encodes CASSLVPSRGLGELFF. The chain links TRBV7-9 to TRBJ2-2; no definite D call. V was cut by 1 base and J by 8 bases, with 17 bases left in between. The CDR3 length is 16 residues. Germline V gives CDR1 SEHNR, CDR2 FQNEAQ (reference sequence).

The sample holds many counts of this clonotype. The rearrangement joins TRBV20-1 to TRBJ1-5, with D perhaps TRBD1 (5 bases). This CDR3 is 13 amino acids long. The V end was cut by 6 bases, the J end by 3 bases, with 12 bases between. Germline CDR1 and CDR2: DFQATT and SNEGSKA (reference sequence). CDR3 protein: CSASRDFNQPQHF. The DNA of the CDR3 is TGCAGTGCATCGCGGGACTTCAATCAGCCCCAGCATTTT.

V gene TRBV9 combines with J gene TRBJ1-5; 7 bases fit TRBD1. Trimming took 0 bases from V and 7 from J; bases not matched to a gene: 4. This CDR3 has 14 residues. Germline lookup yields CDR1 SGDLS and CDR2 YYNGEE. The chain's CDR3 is CASSVVEGQQPQHF. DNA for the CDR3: TGTGCCAGCAGCGTAGTGGAGGGACAGCAGCCCCAGCATTTT.

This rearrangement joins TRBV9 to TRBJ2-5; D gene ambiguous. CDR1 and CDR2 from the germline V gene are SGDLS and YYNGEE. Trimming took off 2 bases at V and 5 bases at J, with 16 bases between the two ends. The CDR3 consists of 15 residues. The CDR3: CASSVRSGESETQYF. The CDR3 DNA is TGTGCCAGCAGCGTGAGAAGTGGTGAATCGGAGACCCAGTACTTC.

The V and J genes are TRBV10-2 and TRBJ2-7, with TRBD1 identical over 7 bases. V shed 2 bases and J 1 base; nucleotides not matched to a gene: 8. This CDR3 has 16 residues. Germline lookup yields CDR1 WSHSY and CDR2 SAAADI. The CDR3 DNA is TGCGCCAGCAGTGAGGAGGGGGACAGTCGATCCTACGAGCAGTACTTC. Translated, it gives CASSEEGDSRSYEQYF.

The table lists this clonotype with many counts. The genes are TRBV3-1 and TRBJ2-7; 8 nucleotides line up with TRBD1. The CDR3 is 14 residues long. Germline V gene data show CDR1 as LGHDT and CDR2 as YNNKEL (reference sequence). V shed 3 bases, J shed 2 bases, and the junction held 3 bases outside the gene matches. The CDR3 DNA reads TGTGCCAGCAGCCATGGGACAGGTCCCTACGAGCAGTACTTC. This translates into CASSHGTGPYEQYF.

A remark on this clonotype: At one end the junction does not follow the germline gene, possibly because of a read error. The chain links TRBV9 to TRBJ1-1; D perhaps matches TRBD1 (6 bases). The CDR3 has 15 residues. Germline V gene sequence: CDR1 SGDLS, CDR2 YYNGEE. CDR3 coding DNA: TGTGCCGGCAGCTCCCGGGACGGGGGCGAGGCTGAAGCTTTCTTT. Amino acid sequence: CAGSSRDGGEAEAFF.

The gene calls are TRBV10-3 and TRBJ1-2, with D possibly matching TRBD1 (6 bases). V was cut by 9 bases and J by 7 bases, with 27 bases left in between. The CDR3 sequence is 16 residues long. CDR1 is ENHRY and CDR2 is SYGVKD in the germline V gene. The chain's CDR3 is CAITDGGRNPAGGYTF. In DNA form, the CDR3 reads TGTGCCATAACCGACGGGGGCCGCAACCCGGCGGGTGGCTACACCTTC.

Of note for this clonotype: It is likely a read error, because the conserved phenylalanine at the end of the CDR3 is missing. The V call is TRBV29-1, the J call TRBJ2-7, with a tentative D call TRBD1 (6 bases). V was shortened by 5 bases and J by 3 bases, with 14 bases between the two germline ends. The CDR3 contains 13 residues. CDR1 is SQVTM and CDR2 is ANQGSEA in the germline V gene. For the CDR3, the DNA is TGCAGCGTTACAAGGGACATAGGCTACGAGCAGTACCTC. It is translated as CSVTRDIGYEQYL.

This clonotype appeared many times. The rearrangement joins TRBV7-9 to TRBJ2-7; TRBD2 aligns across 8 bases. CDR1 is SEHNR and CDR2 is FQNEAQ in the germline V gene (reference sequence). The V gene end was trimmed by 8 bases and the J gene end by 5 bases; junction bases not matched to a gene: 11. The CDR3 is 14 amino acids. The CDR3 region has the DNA TGTGCCAGCGGCCTAGGACTAGCAACTGACGAGCAGTACTTC. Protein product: CASGLGLATDEQYF.

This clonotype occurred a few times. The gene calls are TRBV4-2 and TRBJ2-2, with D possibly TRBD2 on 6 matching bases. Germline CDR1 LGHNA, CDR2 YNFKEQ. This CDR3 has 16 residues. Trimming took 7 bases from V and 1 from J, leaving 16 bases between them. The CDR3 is CASTTEDSGNTGELFF. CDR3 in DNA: TGTGCCAGCACTACGGAGGATAGCGGGAACACCGGGGAGCTGTTTTTT.

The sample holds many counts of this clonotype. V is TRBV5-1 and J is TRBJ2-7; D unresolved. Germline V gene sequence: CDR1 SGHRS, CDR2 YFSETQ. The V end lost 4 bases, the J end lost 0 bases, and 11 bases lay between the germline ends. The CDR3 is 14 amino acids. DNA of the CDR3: TGCGCCAGCAGCGACCAGAGGAGCTCCTACGAGCAGTACTTC. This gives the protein CASSDQRSSYEQYF.

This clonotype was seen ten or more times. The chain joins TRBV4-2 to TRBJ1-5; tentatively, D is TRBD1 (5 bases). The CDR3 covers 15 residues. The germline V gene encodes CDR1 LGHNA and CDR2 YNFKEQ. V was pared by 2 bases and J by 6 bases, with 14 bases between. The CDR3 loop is CASSQIKGAAQPQHF. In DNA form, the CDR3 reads TGTGCCAGCAGCCAAATTAAAGGGGCGGCTCAGCCCCAGCATTTT.

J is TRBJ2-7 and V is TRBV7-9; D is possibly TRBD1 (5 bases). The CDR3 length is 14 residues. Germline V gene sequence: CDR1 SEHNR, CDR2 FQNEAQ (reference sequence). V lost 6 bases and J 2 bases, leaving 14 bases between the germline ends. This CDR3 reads CASSPDSPTYEQYF. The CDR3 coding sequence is TGTGCCAGCAGTCCTGACAGTCCCACCTACGAGCAGTACTTC.

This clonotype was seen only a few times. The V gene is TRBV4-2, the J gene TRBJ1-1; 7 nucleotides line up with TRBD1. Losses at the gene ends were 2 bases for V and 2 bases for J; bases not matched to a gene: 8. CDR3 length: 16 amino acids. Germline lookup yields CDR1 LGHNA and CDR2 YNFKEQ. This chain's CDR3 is CASSQPPGQPNTEAFF. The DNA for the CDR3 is TGTGCCAGCAGCCAACCTCCGGGACAGCCCAACACTGAAGCTTTCTTT.

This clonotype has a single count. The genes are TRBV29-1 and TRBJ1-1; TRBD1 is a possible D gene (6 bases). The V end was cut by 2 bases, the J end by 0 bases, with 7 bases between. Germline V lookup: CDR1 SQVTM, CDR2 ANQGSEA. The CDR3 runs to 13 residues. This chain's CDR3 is CSVETGLNTEAFF. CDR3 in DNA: TGCAGCGTTGAAACAGGGTTGAACACTGAAGCTTTCTTT.

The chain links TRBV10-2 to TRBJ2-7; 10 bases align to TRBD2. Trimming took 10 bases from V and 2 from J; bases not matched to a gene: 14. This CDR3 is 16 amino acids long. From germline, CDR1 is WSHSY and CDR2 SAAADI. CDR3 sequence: CATALASGSLPYEQYF. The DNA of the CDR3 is TGCGCCACCGCCCTGGCTAGCGGGAGTCTCCCCTACGAGCAGTACTTC.

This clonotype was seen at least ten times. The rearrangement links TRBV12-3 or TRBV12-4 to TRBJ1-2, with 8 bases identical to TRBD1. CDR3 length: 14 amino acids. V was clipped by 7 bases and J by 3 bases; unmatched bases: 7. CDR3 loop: CASTYRGDYYGYTF. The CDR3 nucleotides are TGTGCCAGCACGTACAGGGGGGACTACTATGGCTACACCTTC.

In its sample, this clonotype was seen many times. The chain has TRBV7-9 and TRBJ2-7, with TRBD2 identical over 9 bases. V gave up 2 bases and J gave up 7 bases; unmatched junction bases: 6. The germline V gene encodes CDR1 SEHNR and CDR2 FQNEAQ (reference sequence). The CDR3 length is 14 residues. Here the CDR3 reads CASSLRLAGSEQYF. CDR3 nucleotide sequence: TGTGCCAGCAGCTTAAGGCTAGCGGGATCGGAGCAGTACTTC. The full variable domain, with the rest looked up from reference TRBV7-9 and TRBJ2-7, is DTGVSQNPRHKITKRGQNVTFRCDPISEHNRLYWYRQTLGQGPEFLTYFQNEAQLEKSRLLSDRFSAERPKGSFSTLEIQRTEQGDSAMYLCASSLRLAGSEQYFGPGTRLTVT.

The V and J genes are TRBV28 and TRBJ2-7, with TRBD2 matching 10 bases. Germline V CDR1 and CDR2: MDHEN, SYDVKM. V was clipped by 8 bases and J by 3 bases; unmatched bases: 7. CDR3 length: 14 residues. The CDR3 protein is CASAASGSDYEQYF. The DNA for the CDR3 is TGTGCCAGCGCGGCTAGCGGGAGTGACTACGAGCAGTACTTC.

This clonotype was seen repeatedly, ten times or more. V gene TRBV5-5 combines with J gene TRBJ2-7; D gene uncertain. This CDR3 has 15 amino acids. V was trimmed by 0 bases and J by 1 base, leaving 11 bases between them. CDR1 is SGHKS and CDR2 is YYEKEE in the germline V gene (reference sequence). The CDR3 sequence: CASSLEASPSYEQYF. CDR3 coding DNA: TGTGCCAGCAGCTTGGAAGCGTCACCTTCCTACGAGCAGTACTTC.

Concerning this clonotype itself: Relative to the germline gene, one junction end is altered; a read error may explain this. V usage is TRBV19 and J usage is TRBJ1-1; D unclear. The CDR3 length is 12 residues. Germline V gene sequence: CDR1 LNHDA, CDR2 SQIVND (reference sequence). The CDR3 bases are TGTGCCGGTAGCAAGAAGGGCACTGAAGCTTTCTTT. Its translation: CAGSKKGTEAFF.

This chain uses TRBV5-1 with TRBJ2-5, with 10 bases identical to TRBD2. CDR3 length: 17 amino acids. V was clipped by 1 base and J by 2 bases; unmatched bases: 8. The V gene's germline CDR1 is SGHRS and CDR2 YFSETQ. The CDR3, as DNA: TGCGCCAGCAGCTTGATTCCTAGGACTAGCGGACAAGAGACCCAGTACTTC. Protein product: CASSLIPRTSGQETQYF.

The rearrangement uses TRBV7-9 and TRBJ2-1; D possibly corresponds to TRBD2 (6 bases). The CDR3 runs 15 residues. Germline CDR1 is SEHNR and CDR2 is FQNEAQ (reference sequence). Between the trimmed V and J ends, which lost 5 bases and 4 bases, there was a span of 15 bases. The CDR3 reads CASSQLAEQYNEQFF. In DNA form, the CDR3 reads TGTGCCAGCAGCCAACTAGCCGAACAATACAATGAGCAGTTCTTC.

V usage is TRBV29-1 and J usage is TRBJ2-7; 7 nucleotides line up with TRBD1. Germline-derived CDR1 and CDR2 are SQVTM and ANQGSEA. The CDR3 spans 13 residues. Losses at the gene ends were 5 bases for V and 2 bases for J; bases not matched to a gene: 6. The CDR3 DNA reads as TGCAGCGTTTTGGGACAGCAAGCCTACGAGCAGTACTTC. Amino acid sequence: CSVLGQQAYEQYF.

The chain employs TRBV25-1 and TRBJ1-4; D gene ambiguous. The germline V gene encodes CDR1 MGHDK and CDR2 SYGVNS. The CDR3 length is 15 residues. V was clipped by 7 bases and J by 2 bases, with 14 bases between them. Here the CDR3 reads CASMGPPRTNEKLFF. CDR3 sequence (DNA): TGTGCCAGCATGGGTCCGCCAAGGACTAATGAAAAACTGTTTTTT.